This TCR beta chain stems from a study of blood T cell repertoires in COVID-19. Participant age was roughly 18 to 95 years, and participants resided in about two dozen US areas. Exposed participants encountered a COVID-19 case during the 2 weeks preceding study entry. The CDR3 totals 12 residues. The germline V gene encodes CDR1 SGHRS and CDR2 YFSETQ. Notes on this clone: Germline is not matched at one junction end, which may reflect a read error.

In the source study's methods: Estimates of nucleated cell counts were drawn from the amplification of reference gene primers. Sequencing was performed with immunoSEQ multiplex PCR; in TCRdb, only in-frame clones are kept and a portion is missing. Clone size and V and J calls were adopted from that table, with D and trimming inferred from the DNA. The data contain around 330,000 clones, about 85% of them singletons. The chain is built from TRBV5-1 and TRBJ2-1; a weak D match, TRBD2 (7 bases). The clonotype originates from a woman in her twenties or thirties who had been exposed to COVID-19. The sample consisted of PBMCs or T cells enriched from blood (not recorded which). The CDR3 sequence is CASSATGGLWIF. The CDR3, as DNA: TGCGCCAGCAGCGCGACCGGGGGGCTTTGGATCTTC. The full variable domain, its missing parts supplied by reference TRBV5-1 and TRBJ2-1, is KAGVTQTPRYLIKTRGQQVTLSCSPISGHRSVSWYQQTPGQGLQFLFEYFSETQRNKGNFPGRFSGRQFSNSRSEMNVSTLELGDSALYLCASSATGGLWIFGPGTRLTVL.